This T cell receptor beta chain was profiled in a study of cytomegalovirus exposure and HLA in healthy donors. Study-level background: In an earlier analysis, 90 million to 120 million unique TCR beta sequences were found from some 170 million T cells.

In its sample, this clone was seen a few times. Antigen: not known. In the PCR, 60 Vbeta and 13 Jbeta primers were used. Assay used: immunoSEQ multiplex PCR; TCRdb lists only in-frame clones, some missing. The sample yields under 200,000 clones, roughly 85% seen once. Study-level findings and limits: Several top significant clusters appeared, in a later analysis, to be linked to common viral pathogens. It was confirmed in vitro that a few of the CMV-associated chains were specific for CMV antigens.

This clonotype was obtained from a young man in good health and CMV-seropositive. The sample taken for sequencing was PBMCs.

This CDR3 is CASSLTQGSIQYF. The CDR3, as DNA: TGCGCCAGCAGCTTGACACAGGGCTCCATTCAGTACTTC. The genes are TRBV5-1 and TRBJ2-4; D may be TRBD1 (6 bases). V shed 1 base and J shed 9 bases, with 11 bases lying between them. In germline, CDR1 is SGHRS, CDR2 YFSETQ. This CDR3 spans 13 amino acids.